This T cell receptor (beta chain) comes out of a study of blood T cells in healthy people across ages. Only a few counts were recorded for this clonotype. V was pared by 4 bases and J by 0 bases, with 10 bases of the junction left unmatched. The CDR3 runs 17 residues. The germline V gene encodes CDR1 SGHTA and CDR2 FQGNSA. Those donating, healthy Caucasian individuals from Russia, were aged roughly 6 to 90. Using a J-beta primer mix together with a sample-barcoded 5' primer, a second PCR was run for roughly 7 to 12 cycles. TCRdb re-analysed the 5' RACE reads in MiXCR, keeping a single row per CDR3 protein. This repertoire shows 600,000 to 850,000 distinct CDR3 sequences, 20% to 30% found once; its top ten account for 8% to 10%. The data also belong to a second study, concerning T cells of mothers and their children. From that second work: Each 15 ul cDNA reaction used about 1.5 ug RNA; all RNA was used. The authors added sample barcodes and 2-4 random nucleotides using the M1S primer of the second PCR.

This chain connects TRBV7-2 to TRBJ2-7; 9 bases are shared with TRBD1. Sequencing was performed on blood. This receptor was obtained from a boy between 5 and 17 years old in good health. CDR3 in amino acids: CASSSLPGQGSSYEQYF. CDR3 coding DNA: TGTGCCAGCAGCTCCCTTCCGGGACAGGGTAGCTCCTACGAGCAGTACTTC.